Shown below are 18 T cell receptor beta chains from a single sample sequenced in a study of CD8+CD57+ T cells in acquired aplastic anemia. The sequenced patients had an expansion of CD8+CD57+ cells seen by flow cytometry. Profiles of TCR beta VDJ and CDR3 were generated from a genomic DNA template. From the reads, TCRdb called clonotypes with MiXCR, one entry per CDR3 protein. Here the sample spans about 200,000 distinct CDR3 sequences, approximately 60% being singletons. Input material: sorted CD4+, CD8+, or CD8+CD57+ T cells (not recorded which) from PBMCs. These receptor sequences come from a human donor with aplastic anemia.

The rearrangement links TRBV14 to TRBJ2-3; TRBD1 is a possible D gene (6 bases). The length of the CDR3 is 14 residues. The germline V gene has CDR1 SGHDN and CDR2 FVKESK. Trimming removed 1 base from V and 2 bases from J, with 7 bases in between. CDR3 region: CASSQAGVTDTQYF. The CDR3 DNA follows: TGTGCCAGCAGCCAAGCAGGGGTCACAGATACGCAGTATTTT.

V usage is TRBV9 and J usage is TRBJ2-1, with D unresolved. V dropped 0 bases and J dropped 7 bases, with 2 bases sitting between them. This CDR3 comprises 11 residues. In germline, CDR1 is SGDLS, CDR2 YYNGEE. The CDR3 region is CASSVANEQFF. CDR3 bases: TGTGCCAGCAGCGTAGCTAATGAGCAGTTCTTC.

The chain couples TRBV30 to TRBJ2-7, with 9 bases fitting TRBD2. The CDR3 loop spans 11 amino acids. V lost 3 bases to trimming and J lost 8 bases; unmatched junction nucleotides: 2. The germline V gene has CDR1 GTSNPN and CDR2 SVGIG (reference sequence). Here the CDR3 reads CAWRRGGKQYF. The DNA for the CDR3 is TGTGCCTGGAGGCGGGGGGGCAAGCAGTACTTC.

This clonotype has just a few counts. V and J are TRBV24-1 and TRBJ2-3; TRBD2 agrees at 13 bases. Germline V gene lookup returns CDR1 KGHDR and CDR2 SFDVKD. Trimming cost V 4 bases and J 0 bases; bases outside gene matches: 6. The CDR3 is 18 amino acids. The CDR3: CATSDLRTSGRSTDTQYF. CDR3 coding DNA: TGTGCCACCAGTGACCTCAGGACTAGCGGGAGAAGCACAGATACGCAGTATTTT.

In this sample, this clonotype turned up a few times. This rearrangement joins TRBV15 to TRBJ1-1; no clear D. The CDR3 has 16 amino acids. The ends were cut back, 1 base at V and 0 bases at J, with 12 bases in the middle. Germline CDR1 reads LNHNV; CDR2 reads YYDKDF (reference sequence). In DNA form, the CDR3 reads TGTGCCACCAGCAGAGGAAGTGGCCCTCTGAACACTGAAGCTTTCTTT. Amino acids: CATSRGSGPLNTEAFF.

This clonotype came up once. The DNA is omitted, as the CDR3 cannot be located on it reliably, and the CDR3 follows TCRdb's listing. This rearrangement joins TRBV6-1 to TRBJ2-7; the DNA was not used to check the table's D call, TRBD1. CDR1 MNHNS and CDR2 SASEGT come from the germline V gene. The CDR3 spans 14 amino acids, including both terminal residues. CDR3 sequence reads: CASTSGGSTYEQYF.

The rearrangement joins TRBV20-1 to TRBJ2-7, with unresolved D. The CDR3 loop spans 15 amino acids. Germline CDR1 DFQATT, CDR2 SNEGSKA (reference sequence). Trimming removed 1 base from V and 0 bases from J, with 13 bases in between. The CDR3 is CSARGVGALSYEQYF. For the CDR3, the DNA is TGCAGTGCTAGAGGGGTGGGTGCCCTCTCCTACGAGCAGTACTTC.

The count of this clonotype is one. The rearrangement links TRBV19 to TRBJ1-5, with TRBD1 matching over 7 bases. The V and J ends lost 6 bases and 4 bases, in that order; junction bases with no gene match: 12. The CDR3 sequence is 16 residues long. Germline values: CDR1 LNHDA, CDR2 SQIVND (reference sequence). The CDR3 nucleotides read TGTGCCAGTAGCACAGGGGCCCCCTTCTCGAATCAGCCCCAGCATTTT. The encoded protein is CASSTGAPFSNQPQHF.

Ten or more counts support this clonotype. The J gene is TRBJ2-3, the V gene TRBV12-3 or TRBV12-4; 7 bases are shared with TRBD2. With V trimmed by 3 bases and J by 6 bases, 6 bases remained unmatched. There are 14 residues in the CDR3. CDR3 sequence (DNA): TGTGCCAGCAGTTTTGGCGGGGGATTTGATACGCAGTATTTT. Translating gives CASSFGGGFDTQYF.

The V gene is TRBV19, the J gene TRBJ1-2, with TRBD1 matching 10 bases. The J segment lost 8 bases and the V segment lost 4 bases, leaving 7 bases of the junction unmatched. CDR1 is LNHDA and CDR2 is SQIVND in the germline V gene (reference sequence). The CDR3 has 14 amino acids. The CDR3 loop reads CASSTGDRGSGYTF. CDR3 DNA sequence: TGTGCCAGTAGTACAGGGGACAGGGGAAGCGGCTACACCTTC.

The CDR3 here is CASSLTTGKEETQYF. The CDR3 bases are TGTGCCAGCAGCTTGACGACAGGAAAGGAAGAGACCCAGTACTTC. This chain uses TRBV7-3 with TRBJ2-5; TRBD1 is a possible D gene (6 bases). The CDR3 has 15 residues. V lost 3 bases and J lost 3, with 14 bases in between. Germline V lookup: CDR1 SGHTA, CDR2 FQGTGA.

V gene TRBV7-3 combines with J gene TRBJ2-2; D not resolved. CDR3 length: 12 amino acids. Germline CDR1 is SGHTA and CDR2 is FQGTGA. Trimming stripped 6 bases from V and 6 bases from J, with 8 bases between. CDR3 DNA: TGTGCCAGCAGTTTAGGGCCCGGGGAGCTGTTTTTT. Translating it yields CASSLGPGELFF.

This chain uses TRBV20-1 with TRBJ1-2, with D possibly TRBD1 on 6 matching bases. The germline V and J ends were trimmed by 5 bases and 0 bases, with 22 bases remaining between them. This CDR3 has 17 residues. CDR1 and CDR2 (germline): DFQATT, SNEGSKA (reference sequence). The DNA for the CDR3 is TGCAGTGCTCCTATAACGACAAGGGGGGGGGCTAACTATGGCTACACCTTC. This codes for CSAPITTRGGANYGYTF.

This clonotype was picked up many times. This CDR3 is CASSLTGGNQPQHF. The DNA for the CDR3 is TGCGCCAGCAGTCTCACAGGGGGCAATCAGCCCCAGCATTTT. The V call is TRBV5-1, the J call TRBJ1-5, with 7 bases lining up with TRBD1. The CDR3 loop spans 14 amino acids. Germline V gene lookup returns CDR1 SGHRS and CDR2 YFSETQ. J lost 2 bases, V lost 5 bases, and 4 bases had no gene match.

In the case of this clonotype: At one end, the junction sequence differs from germline, possibly due to a read error. The chain uses TRBV5-4 and TRBJ1-1; 9 nucleotides agree with TRBD1. Germline values: CDR1 SGHNT, CDR2 YYREEE (reference sequence). The CDR3 consists of 11 residues. The CDR3 loop is CASGQGTEDFF. The CDR3 coding sequence is TGTGCCAGTGGACAGGGGACTGAAGATTTCTTT.

The V call is TRBV5-4, the J call TRBJ2-3; 14 bases are shared with TRBD2. From germline, CDR1 is SGHNT and CDR2 YYREEE (reference sequence). Trimming took 7 bases from V and 2 from J; bases not matched to a gene: 3. The CDR3 spans 15 residues. As DNA, the CDR3 is TGTGCCAGCGGGACTAGCGGGGGACACACAGATACGCAGTATTTT. Protein product: CASGTSGGHTDTQYF. The whole variable domain, remainder taken from reference TRBV5-4 and TRBJ2-3, is ETGVTQSPTHLIKTRGQQVTLRCSSQSGHNTVSWYQQALGQGPQFIFQYYREEENGRGNFPPRFSGLQFPNYSSELNVNALELDDSALYLCASGTSGGHTDTQYFGPGTRLTVL.

This clonotype was seen only a few times. The chain is built from TRBV25-1 and TRBJ2-2; D tentatively fits TRBD1 or TRBD2 (5 bases each). V was trimmed by 6 bases and J by 4 bases, leaving 15 bases between them. The CDR3 length is 15 residues. In germline, CDR1 is MGHDK, CDR2 SYGVNS. This CDR3 is CASRAPRGVTGELFF. The CDR3, as DNA: TGTGCCAGCAGGGCTCCGAGGGGCGTCACCGGGGAGCTGTTTTTT.

The chain is built from TRBV5-1 and TRBJ1-1; D is unclear. V lost 1 base, J lost 1 base, and 11 bases lay in between. The V gene's germline CDR1 is SGHRS and CDR2 YFSETQ. The CDR3 length is 15 residues. Written as DNA, the CDR3 is TGCGCCAGCAGCTTGCGGCCAATGGAGAACACTGAAGCTTTCTTT. Amino acid sequence: CASSLRPMENTEAFF.